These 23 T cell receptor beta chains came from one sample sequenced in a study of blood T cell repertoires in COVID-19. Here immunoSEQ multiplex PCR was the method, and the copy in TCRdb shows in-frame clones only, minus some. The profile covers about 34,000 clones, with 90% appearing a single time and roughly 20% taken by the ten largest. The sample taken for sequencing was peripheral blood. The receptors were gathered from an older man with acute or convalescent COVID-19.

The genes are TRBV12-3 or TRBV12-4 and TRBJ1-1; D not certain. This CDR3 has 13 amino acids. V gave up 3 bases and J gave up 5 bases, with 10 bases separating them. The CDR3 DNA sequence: TGTGCCAGCAGTTTGGCAGCGCGAACTGAAGCTTTCTTT. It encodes CASSLAARTEAFF.

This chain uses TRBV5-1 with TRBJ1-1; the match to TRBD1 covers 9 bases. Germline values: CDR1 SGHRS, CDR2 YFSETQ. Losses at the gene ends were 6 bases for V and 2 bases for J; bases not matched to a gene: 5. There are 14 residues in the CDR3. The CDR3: CASMTGGANTEAFF. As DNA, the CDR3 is TGCGCCAGCATGACAGGGGGAGCTAACACTGAAGCTTTCTTT.

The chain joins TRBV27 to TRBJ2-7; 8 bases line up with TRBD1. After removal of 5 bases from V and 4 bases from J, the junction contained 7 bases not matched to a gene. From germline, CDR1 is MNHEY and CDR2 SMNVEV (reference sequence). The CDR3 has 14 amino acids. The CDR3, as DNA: TGTGCCAGCAGTGGTGTCAGGGGGCTTTACGAGCAGTACTTC. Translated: CASSGVRGLYEQYF.

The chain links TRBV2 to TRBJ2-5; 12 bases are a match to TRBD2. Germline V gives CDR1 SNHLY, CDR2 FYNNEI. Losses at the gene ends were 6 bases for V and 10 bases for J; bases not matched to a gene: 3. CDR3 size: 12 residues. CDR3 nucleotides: TGTGCCAGCAGCGGGACTAGCGGGCGCCAGTACTTC. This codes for CASSGTSGRQYF.

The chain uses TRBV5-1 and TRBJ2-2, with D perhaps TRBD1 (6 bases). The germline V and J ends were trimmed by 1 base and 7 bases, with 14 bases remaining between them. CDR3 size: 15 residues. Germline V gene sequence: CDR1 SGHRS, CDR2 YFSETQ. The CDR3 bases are TGCGCCAGCAGCTTGCTTCGAGGGGGTAACGGGGAGCTGTTTTTT. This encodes CASSLLRGGNGELFF.

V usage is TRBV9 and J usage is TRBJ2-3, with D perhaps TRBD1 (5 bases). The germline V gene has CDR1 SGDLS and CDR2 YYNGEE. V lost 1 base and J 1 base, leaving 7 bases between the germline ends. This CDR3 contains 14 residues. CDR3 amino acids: CASSVLTGTDTQYF. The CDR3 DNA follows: TGTGCCAGCAGCGTACTGACAGGCACAGATACGCAGTATTTT.

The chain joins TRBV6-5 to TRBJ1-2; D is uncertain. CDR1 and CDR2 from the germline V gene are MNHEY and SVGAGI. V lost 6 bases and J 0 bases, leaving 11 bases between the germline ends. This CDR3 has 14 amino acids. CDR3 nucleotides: TGTGCCAGCAGCCTGGGCGCGTCTAACTATGGCTACACCTTC. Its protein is CASSLGASNYGYTF.

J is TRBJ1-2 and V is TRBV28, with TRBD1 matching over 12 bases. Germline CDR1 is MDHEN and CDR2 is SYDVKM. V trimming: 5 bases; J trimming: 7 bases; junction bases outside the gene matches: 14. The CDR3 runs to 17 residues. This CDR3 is CASSNPGTGGAGRGYTF. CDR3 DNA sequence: TGTGCCAGCAGTAACCCCGGGACAGGGGGCGCTGGACGTGGCTACACCTTC.

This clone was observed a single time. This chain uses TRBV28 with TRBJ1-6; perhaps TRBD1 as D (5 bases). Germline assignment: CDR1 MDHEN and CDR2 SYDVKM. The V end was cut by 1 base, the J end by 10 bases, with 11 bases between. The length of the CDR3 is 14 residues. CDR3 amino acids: CASSLLTVGSPLHF. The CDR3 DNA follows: TGTGCCAGCAGTTTATTGACAGTCGGATCACCCCTCCACTTT.

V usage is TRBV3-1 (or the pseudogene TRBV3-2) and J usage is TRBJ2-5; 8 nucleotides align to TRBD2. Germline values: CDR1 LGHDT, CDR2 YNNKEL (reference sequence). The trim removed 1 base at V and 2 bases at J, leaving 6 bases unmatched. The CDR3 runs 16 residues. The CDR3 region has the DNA TGTGCCAGCAGCCAAGGCCCAGCGGGGGTGCAAGAGACCCAGTACTTC. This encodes CASSQGPAGVQETQYF.

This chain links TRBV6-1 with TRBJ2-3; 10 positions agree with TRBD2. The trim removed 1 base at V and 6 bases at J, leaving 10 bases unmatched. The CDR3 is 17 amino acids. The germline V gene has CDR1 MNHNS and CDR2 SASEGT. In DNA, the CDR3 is TGTGCCAGCAGTGAAGAGCAAGCGGGGGGGCCGAGGGATACGCAGTATTTT. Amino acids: CASSEEQAGGPRDTQYF.

The CDR3 here is CASSRTGGAVNEQFF. The CDR3 region has the DNA TGTGCCAGCAGCCGGACAGGGGGAGCTGTGAATGAGCAGTTCTTC. This chain uses TRBV5-6 with TRBJ2-1, with TRBD1 matching over 10 bases. V trimming: 4 bases; J trimming: 7 bases; junction bases outside the gene matches: 8. CDR1 SGHDT and CDR2 YYEEEE come from the germline V gene. The CDR3 runs 15 residues.

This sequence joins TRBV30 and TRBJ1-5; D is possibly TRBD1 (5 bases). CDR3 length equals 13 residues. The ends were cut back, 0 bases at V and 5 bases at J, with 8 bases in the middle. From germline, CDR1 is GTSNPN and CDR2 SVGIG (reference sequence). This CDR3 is CAWSVGGDQPQHF. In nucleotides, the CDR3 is TGTGCCTGGAGTGTCGGGGGGGATCAGCCCCAGCATTTT.

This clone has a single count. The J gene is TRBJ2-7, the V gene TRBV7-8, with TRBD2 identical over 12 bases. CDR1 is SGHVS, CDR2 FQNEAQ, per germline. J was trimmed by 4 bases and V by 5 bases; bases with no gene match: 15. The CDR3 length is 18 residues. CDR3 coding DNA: TGTGCCAGCAGCCGGACTTCACTCACGACTAGCGGGGGATACGAGCAGTACTTC. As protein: CASSRTSLTTSGGYEQYF.

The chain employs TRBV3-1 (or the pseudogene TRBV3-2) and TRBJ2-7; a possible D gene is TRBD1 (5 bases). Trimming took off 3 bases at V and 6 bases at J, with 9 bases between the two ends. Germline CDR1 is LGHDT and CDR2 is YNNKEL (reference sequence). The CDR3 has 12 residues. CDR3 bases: TGTGCCAGCAGCCATCCTAGGGGCGAGCAGTACTTC. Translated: CASSHPRGEQYF.

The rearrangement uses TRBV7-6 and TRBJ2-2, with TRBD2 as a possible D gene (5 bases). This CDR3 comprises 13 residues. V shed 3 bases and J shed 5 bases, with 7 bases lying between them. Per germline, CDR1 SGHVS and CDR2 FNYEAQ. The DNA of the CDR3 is TGTGCCAGCAGCTTCACGGGGACCGGGGAGCTGTTTTTT. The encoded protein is CASSFTGTGELFF.

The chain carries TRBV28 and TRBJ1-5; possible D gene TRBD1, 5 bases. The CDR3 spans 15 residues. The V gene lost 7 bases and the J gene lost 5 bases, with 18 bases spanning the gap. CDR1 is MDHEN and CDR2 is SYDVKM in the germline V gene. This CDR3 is CASTPRGSGHQPQHF. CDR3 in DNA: TGTGCCAGCACCCCTCGGGGGTCAGGGCATCAGCCCCAGCATTTT.

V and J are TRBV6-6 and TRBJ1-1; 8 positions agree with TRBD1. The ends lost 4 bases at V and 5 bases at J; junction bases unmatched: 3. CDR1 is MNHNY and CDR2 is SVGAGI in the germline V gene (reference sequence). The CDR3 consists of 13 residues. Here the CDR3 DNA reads TGTGCCAGCAGTTCACAGGGGGTAACTGAAGCTTTCTTT. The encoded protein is CASSSQGVTEAFF.

The CDR3: CASRREGEKLFF. In DNA form, the CDR3 reads TGCGCCAGCAGGCGGGAGGGGGAAAAACTGTTTTTT. The chain employs TRBV5-1 and TRBJ1-4; tentatively, D is TRBD1 (5 bases). CDR3 size: 12 residues. Germline CDR1 and CDR2: SGHRS and YFSETQ. The V and J ends lost 5 bases and 8 bases respectively, with 10 bases between them.

In nucleotides, the CDR3 is TGTGCCAGTAGGGTCCCTAGCGGGGGACCCATAGGTAATGAGCAGTTCTTC. This sequence encodes CASRVPSGGPIGNEQFF. The chain couples TRBV19 to TRBJ2-1; 10 bases match TRBD2. The CDR3 loop spans 17 amino acids. Trimming took 6 bases from V and 7 from J; bases not matched to a gene: 15. Germline CDR1 and CDR2: LNHDA and SQIVND (reference sequence).

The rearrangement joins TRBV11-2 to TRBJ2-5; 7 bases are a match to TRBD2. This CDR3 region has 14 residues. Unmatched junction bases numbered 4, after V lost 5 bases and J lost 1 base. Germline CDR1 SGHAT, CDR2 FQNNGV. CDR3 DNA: TGTGCCAGCAGCCCGGGGAGGGCCCAAGAGACCCAGTACTTC. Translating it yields CASSPGRAQETQYF.

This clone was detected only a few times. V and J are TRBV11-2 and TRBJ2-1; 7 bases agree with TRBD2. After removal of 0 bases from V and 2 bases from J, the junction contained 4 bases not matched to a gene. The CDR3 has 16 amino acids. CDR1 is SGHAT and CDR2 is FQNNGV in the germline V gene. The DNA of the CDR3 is TGTGCCAGCAGCTTAGAACCAGGGAGGGCCTACAATGAGCAGTTCTTC. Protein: CASSLEPGRAYNEQFF.

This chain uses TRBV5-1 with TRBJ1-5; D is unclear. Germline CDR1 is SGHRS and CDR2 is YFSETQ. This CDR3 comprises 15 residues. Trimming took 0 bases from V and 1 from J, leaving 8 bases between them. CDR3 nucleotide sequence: TGCGCCAGCAGCTTGGATACGGGGAGCAATCAGCCCCAGCATTTT. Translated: CASSLDTGSNQPQHF.